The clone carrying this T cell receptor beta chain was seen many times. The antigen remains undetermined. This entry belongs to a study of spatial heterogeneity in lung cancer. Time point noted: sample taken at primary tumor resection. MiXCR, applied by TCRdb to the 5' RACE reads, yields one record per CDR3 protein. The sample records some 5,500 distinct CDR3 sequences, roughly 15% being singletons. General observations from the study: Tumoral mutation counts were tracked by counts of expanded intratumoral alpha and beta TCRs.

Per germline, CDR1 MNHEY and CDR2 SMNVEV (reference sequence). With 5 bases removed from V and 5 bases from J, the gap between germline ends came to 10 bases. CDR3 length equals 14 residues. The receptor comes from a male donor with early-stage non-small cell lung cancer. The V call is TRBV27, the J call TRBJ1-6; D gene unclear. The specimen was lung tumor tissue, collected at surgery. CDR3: CASSTRADNSPLHF. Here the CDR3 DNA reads TGTGCCAGCAGTACGCGGGCGGATAATTCACCCCTCCACTTT.